Listed here are 17 T cell receptor beta chains from one sample, sequenced in a study of T cell clonality in common variable immunodeficiency. Assay used: immunoSEQ multiplex PCR; TCRdb lists only in-frame clones, some missing. The sample presents around 39,000 clones, none singletons. What was sequenced was peripheral blood mononuclear cells. All receptors derive from a person aged 18 to 69 in good health.

This clone was observed at least ten times. The read terminates 3 residues ahead of where the CDR3 ends, so the germline J gene completes it. The gene calls are TRBV4-1 and TRBJ2-7, with 9 bases matching TRBD1. This CDR3 is 15 amino acids long. The V and J ends lost 2 bases and 3 bases, in that order; junction bases with no gene match: 5. Per germline, CDR1 MGHRA and CDR2 YSYEKL. The covered CDR3 bases are TGCGCCAGCAGCCAATCCGGGACAGGGTACTACGAG. Its protein is CASSQSGTGYYE. The whole CDR3 protein reads CASSQSGTGYYEQYF.

This clone occurred many times. The read terminates 3 residues ahead of where the CDR3 ends, so the germline J gene completes it. This chain joins TRBV5-1 and TRBJ1-5; TRBD1 might be the D (6 bases). This CDR3 contains 15 residues. Deletions cut 0 bases from V and 6 bases from J, with 13 bases between. Per the germline V gene, CDR1 is SGHRS and CDR2 is YFSETQ. The sequenced part of the CDR3 DNA is TGCGCCAGCAGCTTGGAGGGGGGGCTGGGTCAGCCC. Protein product: CASSLEGGLGQP. The CDR3 as a whole reads CASSLEGGLGQPQHF.

This clone has at least ten counts. The read comes to an end 3 residues before the CDR3 does, leaving the germline J gene to fill in the end. The chain recombines TRBV20-1 with TRBJ1-2; 8 bases are a match to TRBD1. Germline V CDR1 and CDR2: DFQATT, SNEGSKA (reference sequence). V shed 4 bases and J 6 bases; nucleotides not matched to a gene: 7. The CDR3 contains 13 residues. CDR3 DNA (partial): TGCAGTGCTACCGACAGGGGATATAATGGC. Translating it yields CSATDRGYNG. The entire CDR3 is CSATDRGYNGYTF.

There are a few counts of this clone. The read halts 3 residues ahead of the CDR3 end, with the missing end drawn from the germline J gene. V gene TRBV7-9 combines with J gene TRBJ2-3; D perhaps matches TRBD2 (6 bases). Germline lookup yields CDR1 SEHNR and CDR2 FQNEAQ (reference sequence). There are 14 residues in the CDR3. CDR3 DNA, as far as it was read: TGTGCCAGCAGCTGGGGGACTGATCAAGAGACG. It encodes CASSWGTDQET. The entire CDR3 reads CASSWGTDQETQYF.

This clone occurred many times. The read terminates 3 residues before the CDR3 end, so the remaining end is supplied by the germline J gene. The chain combines TRBV20-1 with TRBJ2-3; D unresolved. Trimming took off 5 bases at V and 4 bases at J, with 16 bases between the two ends. This CDR3 region has 14 residues. Germline assignment: CDR1 DFQATT and CDR2 SNEGSKA (reference sequence). The CDR3 sequence: CSALGSSKADTQYF. CDR3 bases read: TGCAGTGCTTTAGGGTCTTCGAAAGCAGATACG.

This clone showed up many times. The CDR3 end lies 3 residues beyond the end of the read and is filled in from the germline J gene. This chain links TRBV29-1 with TRBJ1-2, with TRBD1 matching over 7 bases. Germline-derived CDR1 and CDR2 are SQVTM and ANQGSEA. The CDR3 contains 16 residues. V trimming: 1 base; J trimming: 2 bases; junction bases outside the gene matches: 10. CDR3: CSVEARGDSGNYGYTF. CDR3 DNA (partial): TGCAGCGTTGAAGCCCGCGGGGACAGTGGAAACTATGGC.

In its sample, this clone was seen many times. The read ends 3 residues shy of where the CDR3 ends; the end is completed using the germline J gene. The chain recombines TRBV20-1 with TRBJ2-7; 10 bases map to TRBD2. CDR3 size: 14 residues. The germline gives CDR1 DFQATT, CDR2 SNEGSKA (reference sequence). V lost 6 bases, J lost 0 bases, and 5 bases stayed unmatched. CDR3 DNA (partial): TGCAGTGCGCGACTAGCGGGCCACTCCTACGAG. Translation: CSARLAGHSYE. The complete CDR3 protein is CSARLAGHSYEQYF.

In its sample, this clone was seen a few times. The read comes to an end 3 residues before the CDR3 does, leaving the germline J gene to fill in the end. V gene TRBV19 combines with J gene TRBJ1-2; TRBD1 matches 7 bases. This CDR3 has 14 residues. Germline V gene data show CDR1 as LNHDA and CDR2 as SQIVND (reference sequence). The CDR3 sequence: CASSEGAFSYDYTF. CDR3 DNA (partial): TGTGCCAGTAGCGAGGGGGCCTTCTCCTACGAC.

This clone came up a few times. The read is 3 residues too short to cover the CDR3 end, so that end is filled in from the germline J gene. V and J are TRBV7-9 and TRBJ1-5; 10 bases align to TRBD1. This CDR3 has 15 amino acids. With V trimmed by 5 bases and J by 4 bases, 5 bases remained unmatched. Germline V gene lookup returns CDR1 SEHNR and CDR2 FQNEAQ (reference sequence). The part of the CDR3 DNA that was read is TGTGCCAGCAGCGCACCGGGACAGGGGAATCAGCCC. Protein product: CASSAPGQGNQP. The whole CDR3 protein is CASSAPGQGNQPQHF.

This clone was observed at least ten times. The CDR3: CASSPRPDEQYF. The CDR3 DNA, read in part, is TGTGCCAGCTCACCACGTCCTGACGAG. The chain carries TRBV18 and TRBJ2-7; D is uncertain. The read ends 3 residues early relative to the CDR3; the germline J gene fills the gap. The CDR3 spans 12 residues. From germline, CDR1 is KGHSH and CDR2 LQKENI. Trimming pared 1 base from V and 5 bases from J, leaving 6 bases between.

A few counts support this clone. Sequencing ends 3 residues short of the CDR3 end; the germline J gene provides the rest. V and J are TRBV18 and TRBJ2-4; 8 nucleotides agree with TRBD1. The germline V gene has CDR1 KGHSH and CDR2 LQKENI. There are 14 residues in the CDR3. Here the CDR3 reads CASSPGTGPYGQYF. The sequenced part of the CDR3 DNA is TGTGCCAGCTCACCCGGGACAGGCCCCTATGGT.

There are many counts of this clone. From the germline J gene comes the end of the CDR3, since the read stops 3 residues before it. This chain links TRBV6-2 or TRBV6-3 with TRBJ2-2; D is possibly TRBD2 (6 bases). The CDR3 totals 17 residues. With 2 bases removed from V and 4 bases from J, the gap between germline ends came to 17 bases. In germline, CDR1 is MNHEY, CDR2 SVGEGT. The part of the CDR3 DNA that was read is TGTGCCAGCAGTTACCCCGTGCTAGCGAAGGGCACCGGGGAG. Translating it yields CASSYPVLAKGTGE. The whole CDR3 region reads CASSYPVLAKGTGELFF.

Regarding this clone: The CDR3 is cut off 3 residues early in the read; its end comes from the germline J gene. V is TRBV20-1 and J is TRBJ1-5; 10 bases are a match to TRBD1. The J segment lost 7 bases and the V segment lost 3 bases, leaving 6 bases of the junction unmatched. The CDR3 extends over 14 amino acids. Germline CDR1 DFQATT, CDR2 SNEGSKA (reference sequence). The chain's CDR3 is CSASGTGAYQPQHF. The part of the CDR3 DNA that was read is TGCAGTGCTAGCGGGACAGGGGCGTACCAGCCC.

There are a few counts of this clone. The CDR3 extends 3 residues past the end of the read, so its final part is completed from the germline J gene. The chain couples TRBV30 to TRBJ1-6; no clear D gene. This CDR3 comprises 16 residues. Trimming stripped 3 bases from V and 0 bases from J, with 12 bases between. Germline V gives CDR1 GTSNPN, CDR2 SVGIG (reference sequence). This CDR3 is CAWRKAESSYNSPLHF. CDR3 DNA (partial): TGTGCCTGGAGAAAGGCGGAGAGCTCCTATAATTCACCC. The variable domain in full, with the rest retrieved from reference TRBV30 and TRBJ1-6, is SQTIHQWPATLVQPVGSPLSLECTVEGTSNPNLYWYRQAAGRGLQLLFYSVGIGQISSEVPQNLSASRPQDRQFILSSKKLLLSDSGFYLCAWRKAESSYNSPLHFGNGTRLTVT.

Concerning this clone: Sequencing ends 3 residues short of the CDR3 end; the germline J gene provides the rest. The chain recombines TRBV19 with TRBJ1-5, with 10 bases matching TRBD1. This CDR3 is 15 amino acids long. With 4 bases clipped from V and 7 bases from J, the junction kept 7 bases outside the gene matches. Germline CDR1 and CDR2: LNHDA and SQIVND (reference sequence). This chain's CDR3 is CASSRGRQGAQPQHF. The sequenced CDR3 bases are TGTGCCAGTAGTAGGGGAAGACAGGGGGCCCAGCCC.

This clone was recorded many times. The DNA ends 3 residues before the CDR3 does, and the rest of the CDR3 is filled in from the germline J gene. This rearrangement joins TRBV20-1 to TRBJ2-1; D gene ambiguous. From germline, CDR1 is DFQATT and CDR2 SNEGSKA (reference sequence). The CDR3 has 17 residues. V lost 0 bases, J lost 6 bases, and 21 bases lay in between. This chain's CDR3 is CSARDQAQPLYSNEQFF. The sequenced part of the CDR3 DNA is TGCAGTGCTAGAGATCAGGCGCAACCCCTATACTCCAATGAG.

This clone was recorded many times. The read halts 3 residues ahead of the CDR3 end, with the missing end drawn from the germline J gene. This chain joins TRBV10-1 and TRBJ2-1; tentative D call: TRBD1 (6 bases). V was clipped by 2 bases and J by 6 bases, with 11 bases between them. Per the germline V gene, CDR1 is WNHNN and CDR2 is SYGVQD (reference sequence). The CDR3 contains 14 residues. The CDR3 is CASSERTVGNEQFF. The covered CDR3 bases are TGCGCCAGCAGTGAGAGGACAGTCGGCAATGAG.